This TCR beta chain originates from a study of blood T cell repertoires in COVID-19. On the study more broadly: Researchers got acute and convalescent COVID-19 samples from the United States, Italy and Spain. PBMCs, B-cell-depleted T cells, or T cells provided the cDNA or gDNA that made up the material.

V lost 6 bases to trimming and J lost 4 bases; unmatched junction nucleotides: 8. The CDR3 is 15 amino acids. Germline V lookup: CDR1 MNHEY, CDR2 SVGEGT. Original processing methods: Nucleated cell counts were estimated from reference gene primer amplification. Only in-frame clones appear in the TCRdb table, and some are missing; sequencing was by immunoSEQ multiplex PCR. For V, J and clone size, that table is used; D and trimming come from the DNA. The table has about 66,000 clones, roughly 90% seen once. This chain connects TRBV6-2 or TRBV6-3 to TRBJ2-7; 11 nucleotides line up with TRBD1. This TCR came from a man between 65 and 85 years old with acute or convalescent COVID-19. The sequenced sample was peripheral blood. For the CDR3, the DNA is TGTGCCAGCAGCCGGGGGACAGGGGGGTCGTACGAGCAGTACTTC. Its protein is CASSRGTGGSYEQYF.